This T cell receptor beta chain was found in a study of blood T cell repertoires in COVID-19. Libraries were prepared by immunoSEQ multiplex PCR; TCRdb keeps only in-frame clonotypes and omits some of them. Of about 73,000 clones in the sample, 80% to 85% were seen once. This clonotype originated in a human donor in a cohort sampled during active COVID-19. Sequencing was done on a sample of peripheral blood.

The CDR3 nucleotides read TGTGCCAGTAGTAAGAGGACAGGCACCTACGAGCAGTACTTC. The encoded protein is CASSKRTGTYEQYF. The chain joins TRBV19 to TRBJ2-7; 7 bases line up with TRBD1. This CDR3 spans 14 amino acids. Germline V gene data show CDR1 as LNHDA and CDR2 as SQIVND (reference sequence). Trimming removed 4 bases from V and 2 bases from J; junction bases left unmatched: 5.